Below, 3 T cell receptor beta chains from the same sample are listed, as sequenced in a study of blood T cell repertoires in COVID-19. Generated by immunoSEQ multiplex PCR, the TCRdb table keeps only in-frame clones and is missing some. Of hundreds of thousands of clones in the sample, approximately 91% were seen once. The sequenced material came from PBMCs or T cells enriched from blood (not recorded which). These receptors were taken from a middle-aged woman who had recovered from COVID-19.

This chain links TRBV4-1 with TRBJ2-7; 7 bases line up with TRBD1. The CDR3 length is 15 residues. V was pared by 0 bases and J by 2 bases, with 4 bases of the junction left unmatched. Per germline, CDR1 MGHRA and CDR2 YSYEKL. The DNA for the CDR3 is TGCGCCAGCAGCCAAGATTCCGGGACAGCCTACGAGCAGTACTTC. This codes for CASSQDSGTAYEQYF.

V gene TRBV18 combines with J gene TRBJ2-7; 10 nucleotides line up with TRBD1. V lost 5 bases and J lost 1; bases outside the gene matches: 2. The CDR3 length is 14 residues. Per the germline V gene, CDR1 is KGHSH and CDR2 is LQKENI. Written as DNA, the CDR3 is TGTGCCAGCTCAGTGGGACAGGGGTCCTACGAGCAGTACTTC. Protein product: CASSVGQGSYEQYF. The whole variable domain, remainder taken from reference TRBV18 and TRBJ2-7, is NAGVMQNPRHLVRRRGQEARLRCSPMKGHSHVYWYRQLPEEGLKFMVYLQKENIIDESGMPKERFSAEFPKEGPSILRIQQVVRGDSAAYFCASSVGQGSYEQYFGPGTRLTVT.

The chain has TRBV4-2 and TRBJ2-7; 7 nucleotides agree with TRBD2. Germline assignment: CDR1 LGHNA and CDR2 YNFKEQ. V shed 1 base, J shed 2 bases, and the junction held 8 bases outside the gene matches. CDR3 size: 16 residues. CDR3: CASSQASGIATYEQYF. The CDR3 DNA reads TGTGCCAGCAGCCAAGCGAGCGGGATAGCCACCTACGAGCAGTACTTC.